These T cell receptor beta chains were read from a single sample in a study of radiotherapy plus CTLA-4 blockade in lung cancer. Using immunoSEQ multiplex PCR, the repertoire was profiled, and TCRdb retains in-frame clones only, with some absent. The sample includes about 60,000 clones, about 70% of them seen just once. This specimen consisted of peripheral blood, obtained from a patient treated with radiotherapy plus ipilimumab. These receptors were obtained from a human donor with non-small cell lung cancer whose response to radiotherapy plus ipilimumab could not be evaluated. The CDR3 runs from the conserved cysteine through the conserved F or W. Fields, in order: clone size, D gene, V gene, J gene, CDR3 protein, CDR3 DNA. The D gene is left open where the match is weak. Size tells how often a clone was seen (once, few, many) or the class of an expanded clone, and some rows leave it out.

few,.,TRBV18,TRBJ1-4,CASSIHRAGPTNEKLFF,TGTGCCAGCTCAATCCACAGGGCAGGTCCAACTAATGAAAAACTGTTTTTT
.,.,TRBV2,TRBJ1-5,CASSEGSGVFFSNQPQHF,TGTGCCAGCAGTGAAGGGAGTGGTGTCTTCTTTAGCAATCAGCCCCAGCATTTT
.,TRBD1,TRBV4-2,TRBJ2-4,CASSQRGQGLAKNIQYF,TGTGCCAGCAGCCAGAGGGGACAGGGGCTAGCCAAAAACATTCAGTACTTC
.,.,TRBV18,TRBJ1-2,CASSLGQTSTPGYTF,TGTGCCAGCTCACTCGGACAGACCAGCACCCCTGGCTACACCTTC
.,.,TRBV6-5,TRBJ1-2,CASSSYRAGYTF,TGTGCCAGCAGTTCCTACAGGGCCGGCTACACCTTC
.,TRBD2,TRBV6-5,TRBJ2-5,CASSYFGGIETQYF,TGTGCCAGCAGTTACTTCGGGGGGATCGAGACCCAGTACTTC
.,TRBD1,TRBV27,TRBJ2-3,CASSFSTGEFADTQYF,TGTGCCAGCAGTTTCTCGACAGGGGAGTTCGCAGATACGCAGTATTTT
.,.,TRBV25-1,TRBJ2-7,CASSEVLPVSEQYF,TGTGCCAGCAGTGAGGTACTTCCTGTCTCCGAGCAGTACTTC
.,.,TRBV28,TRBJ1-2,CASRPGDLSNYGYTF,TGTGCCAGCAGACCGGGGGACTTGAGCAACTATGGCTACACCTTC
.,TRBD1,TRBV5-6,TRBJ1-2,CASSFFQGDGYTF,TGTGCCAGCAGCTTTTTCCAGGGGGATGGCTACACCTTC
.,.,TRBV11-2,TRBJ2-1,CASSLDRWTYNEQFF,TGTGCCAGCAGCTTAGACAGGTGGACCTACAATGAGCAGTTCTTC